The 6 T cell receptor beta chains presented below share a single source sample, sequenced in a study of blood T cell repertoires in COVID-19. Only in-frame clones appear in the TCRdb table, and some are missing; sequencing was by immunoSEQ multiplex PCR. The table lists more than 200,000 clones, 85% to 90% of them singletons, with less than 3.5% in the top ten. Sequences were obtained from peripheral blood. The receptors come from a man between 25 and 39 years old with COVID-19, enrolled during active disease.

The rearrangement uses TRBV11-2 and TRBJ1-3; D is undetermined. The germline V and J ends were trimmed by 5 bases and 7 bases, with 15 bases remaining between them. The CDR3 loop spans 14 amino acids. CDR1 is SGHAT and CDR2 is FQNNGV in the germline V gene. CDR3 in amino acids: CASSEDSGWNTIYF. The CDR3 coding sequence is TGTGCCAGCAGCGAGGACTCAGGTTGGAACACCATATATTTT.

The chain recombines TRBV7-2 with TRBJ1-5; no firm D call. This CDR3 is built from 13 residues. Germline V lookup: CDR1 SGHTA, CDR2 FQGNSA. V shed 4 bases and J shed 6 bases, with 10 bases lying between them. DNA of the CDR3: TGTGCCAGCAGCTCCAGTGTTGGTCAGCCCCAGCATTTT. This gives the protein CASSSSVGQPQHF.

The chain links TRBV20-1 to TRBJ1-1; D might be TRBD1 (5 bases). V was pared by 6 bases and J by 6 bases, with 11 bases between. Germline values: CDR1 DFQATT, CDR2 SNEGSKA (reference sequence). The CDR3 has 11 residues. The CDR3 here is CSALRGAEAFF. The CDR3 DNA reads as TGCAGTGCCTTACGGGGGGCTGAAGCTTTCTTT.

The CDR3 bases are TGTGCCAGCTCACCACCGGGACAGAACTATGGCTACACCTTC. As protein: CASSPPGQNYGYTF. The chain carries TRBV18 and TRBJ1-2, with 7 nucleotides matching TRBD1. V lost 0 bases and J lost 2; bases outside the gene matches: 0. This CDR3 region has 14 residues. The germline V gene encodes CDR1 KGHSH and CDR2 LQKENI. Using reference TRBV18 and TRBJ1-2 for the parts outside the CDR3, the full variable domain is NAGVMQNPRHLVRRRGQEARLRCSPMKGHSHVYWYRQLPEEGLKFMVYLQKENIIDESGMPKERFSAEFPKEGPSILRIQQVVRGDSAAYFCASSPPGQNYGYTFGSGTRLTVV.

This clone was seen just once. One junction end disagrees with the germline gene, perhaps due to a read error. V and J are TRBV3-1 (or the pseudogene TRBV3-2) and TRBJ2-7; 8 bases map to TRBD1. CDR1 is LGHDT and CDR2 is YNNKEL in the germline V gene (reference sequence). The CDR3 length is 15 residues. The CDR3: CASNQAGTGTYEQYF. CDR3 bases: TGTGCCAGCAACCAAGCCGGGACAGGCACCTACGAGCAGTACTTC.

This clone showed up just a few times. V usage is TRBV19 and J usage is TRBJ2-7, with 8 bases that match TRBD1. J was trimmed by 3 bases and V by 8 bases; bases with no gene match: 9. The CDR3 length is 14 residues. CDR1 is LNHDA, CDR2 SQIVND, per germline (reference sequence). The CDR3 spells CASGDRMDFYEQYF. The CDR3 bases are TGTGCCAGTGGGGACAGGATGGATTTCTACGAGCAGTACTTC.